The 13 T cell receptor beta chains given below trace back to one sample, sequenced in a study of prognosis after radiotherapy for stage I lung cancer. Genomic DNA served as the source from which two-round multiplex PCR generated TCR beta CDR3 amplicons. During first-round PCR, primers specific to each TRBV and TRBJ gene were used. TCRdb redid the calling of the multiplex PCR reads with MiXCR, one entry per CDR3 protein. Among 13,000 to 15,000 distinct CDR3 sequences, 37% were seen once, and the ten largest hold around two fifths. Here the sequenced sample was PBMCs, taken before or after stereotactic body radiation therapy (not recorded which). These receptors all come from a donor older than 45 with non-small cell lung cancer.

Note on this clonotype: One base separates it from a far larger clone, so it is likely a read error. The chain links TRBV7-9 to TRBJ2-5, with D tentatively TRBD2 (5 bases). The CDR3 length is 13 residues. Germline CDR1 reads SEHNR; CDR2 reads FQNEAQ (reference sequence). The CDR3 reads CASSPRRGETKYF. In DNA form, the CDR3 reads TGTGCCAGCAGCCCCCGCCGGGGAGAGACCAAGTACTTC.

Concerning this clonotype: One junction end disagrees with the germline gene, perhaps due to a read error. The rearrangement joins TRBV5-4 to TRBJ2-3, with D tentatively TRBD2 (5 bases). The CDR3 spans 15 residues. The germline V gene encodes CDR1 SGHNT and CDR2 YYREEE (reference sequence). The CDR3 sequence is CASSLSRRNTDTRYF. CDR3 in DNA: TGTGCCAGCAGCTTGAGCCGGAGGAACACAGATACGCGGTATTTT.

This clonotype was seen at least ten times. The rearrangement joins TRBV27 to TRBJ1-1, with 8 bases fitting TRBD1. Per germline, CDR1 MNHEY and CDR2 SMNVEV (reference sequence). The CDR3 extends over 13 amino acids. V lost 8 bases, J lost 3 bases, and 5 bases stayed unmatched. In DNA, the CDR3 is TGTGCCAGCCACAGGGGGAGGGACACTGAAGCTTTCTTT. As protein: CASHRGRDTEAFF.

This clonotype was recorded at least ten times. This rearrangement joins TRBV28 to TRBJ2-3; no reliable D call. Trimming cost V 9 bases and J 4 bases, with 8 bases left between them. The CDR3 consists of 11 residues. Germline CDR1 MDHEN, CDR2 SYDVKM. CDR3 protein: CASSSPDTQYF. The CDR3 DNA reads TGTGCCAGTTCCTCCCCAGATACGCAGTATTTT.

Worth noting for this clonotype: At one of its ends the junction is not consistent with the germline gene, which may arise from a read error. The rearrangement uses TRBV6-2 or TRBV6-3 and TRBJ1-1; 12 bases are shared with TRBD1. This CDR3 contains 16 residues. CDR1 and CDR2 from the germline V gene are MNHEY and SVGEGT. In DNA, the CDR3 is TGTGCCAGCAGTTACAGTCCCGGGACAGGGGGCGGTGAAGCTCTCTTT. Amino acid sequence: CASSYSPGTGGGEALF.

On this clonotype itself: With a much larger clone just one base away, this may be a read error. The CDR3 region is CASTGSAKNIQYF. CDR3 coding DNA: TGTGCCAGTACAGGGTCCGCCAAAAACATTCAGTACTTC. The V call is TRBV28, the J call TRBJ2-4; TRBD1 might be the D (6 bases). CDR1 is MDHEN and CDR2 is SYDVKM in the germline V gene. Between the trimmed V and J ends, which lost 9 bases and 1 base, there was a span of 10 bases. CDR3 length equals 13 residues.

The rearrangement joins TRBV6-2 or TRBV6-3 to TRBJ1-2; TRBD1 matches 8 bases. Germline CDR1 reads MNHEY; CDR2 reads SVGEGT. The ends lost 0 bases at V and 6 bases at J; junction bases unmatched: 6. The length of the CDR3 is 15 residues. CDR3 sequence (DNA): TGTGCCAGCAGTTACTCTCTCTCAGGGGGCGATGGCTACACCTTC. It is translated as CASSYSLSGGDGYTF.

This clonotype is categorized as medium-sized. Here the CDR3 DNA reads TGTGCCAGCATATACAGGGCTGGCTACACCTTC. Amino acid sequence: CASIYRAGYTF. V is TRBV6-4 and J is TRBJ1-2; TRBD1 might be the D (6 bases). V was pared by 7 bases and J by 7 bases, with 10 bases between. This CDR3 is 11 amino acids long. Per germline, CDR1 MRHNA and CDR2 SNTAGT.

This clonotype was found many times. The chain has TRBV20-1 and TRBJ2-5, with D perhaps given as TRBD1 or TRBD2 (5 bases each). The CDR3 loop spans 12 amino acids. Germline CDR1 and CDR2: DFQATT and SNEGSKA (reference sequence). V lost 1 base and J lost 5, with 8 bases in between. The CDR3 here is CSARVGDETQYF. CDR3 sequence (DNA): TGCAGTGCTAGAGTAGGGGACGAGACCCAGTACTTC.

The J gene is TRBJ2-2, the V gene TRBV7-2; maybe TRBD2 (7 bases). The CDR3 totals 17 residues. Germline-derived CDR1 and CDR2 are SGHTA and FQGNSA. V dropped 9 bases and J dropped 0 bases, with 20 bases sitting between them. The CDR3 coding sequence is TGTGCCAGTAGCCCGCGGGGGCTGAGTGCGAACACCGGGGAGCTGTTTTTT. The encoded protein is CASSPRGLSANTGELFF.

The sample holds one count of this clonotype. The CDR3 ends on some other residue instead of the conserved phenylalanine or tryptophan, so this is likely a read error. CDR3 residues: CASISTSRSSYEQYL. The CDR3 DNA sequence: TGTGCCAGCATCTCGACTAGCCGGAGCTCCTACGAGCAGTACCTC. The chain couples TRBV28 to TRBJ2-7, with 7 nucleotides matching TRBD2. CDR3 length equals 15 residues. CDR1 is MDHEN, CDR2 SYDVKM, per germline. V lost 7 bases to trimming and J lost 0 bases; unmatched junction nucleotides: 9.

V usage is TRBV12-3 or TRBV12-4 and J usage is TRBJ2-3; unclear D gene. V lost 6 bases and J lost 2, with 12 bases in between. This CDR3 has 14 amino acids. CDR3 DNA: TGTGCCAGCAGCTTTACCCTGAACACAGATACGCAGTATTTT. This gives the protein CASSFTLNTDTQYF.

The V call is TRBV5-4, the J call TRBJ1-2; D is undetermined. This CDR3 is 12 amino acids long. With 4 bases removed from V and 8 bases from J, the gap between germline ends came to 12 bases. Germline V gene data show CDR1 as SGHNT and CDR2 as YYREEE (reference sequence). The CDR3 nucleotides read TGTGCCAGCAGCCCCGCGGAGGAAGGCTACACCTTC. Translated, it gives CASSPAEEGYTF. Supplemented by reference TRBV5-4 and TRBJ1-2, the full variable domain reads ETGVTQSPTHLIKTRGQQVTLRCSSQSGHNTVSWYQQALGQGPQFIFQYYREEENGRGNFPPRFSGLQFPNYSSELNVNALELDDSALYLCASSPAEEGYTFGSGTRLTVV.